This entry concerns a single TCR beta chain. The CDR3 end lies 3 residues beyond the end of the read and is filled in from the germline J gene. This specimen belongs to a study of T cells in women clearing cervical HPV infection. Profiled with immunoSEQ multiplex PCR; TCRdb holds only in-frame clones, not every one. This table lists some 30,000 clones. Germline values: CDR1 SEHNR, CDR2 FQNEAQ (reference sequence). Unmatched junction bases numbered 4, after V lost 3 bases and J lost 9 bases. The CDR3 runs to 14 residues. The source material was blood buffy coat. The sequence came from a woman aged 18 to 75 with a cervical HPV16 infection that either progressed to CIN3+ or cleared (not recorded which). The chain is built from TRBV7-9 and TRBJ2-1, with 11 bases fitting TRBD2. CDR3 DNA (partial): TGTGCCAGCAGCTTTAGTCTAGCGGGAGGTGAG. It translates to CASSFSLAGGE. The whole CDR3 reads CASSFSLAGGEQFF.